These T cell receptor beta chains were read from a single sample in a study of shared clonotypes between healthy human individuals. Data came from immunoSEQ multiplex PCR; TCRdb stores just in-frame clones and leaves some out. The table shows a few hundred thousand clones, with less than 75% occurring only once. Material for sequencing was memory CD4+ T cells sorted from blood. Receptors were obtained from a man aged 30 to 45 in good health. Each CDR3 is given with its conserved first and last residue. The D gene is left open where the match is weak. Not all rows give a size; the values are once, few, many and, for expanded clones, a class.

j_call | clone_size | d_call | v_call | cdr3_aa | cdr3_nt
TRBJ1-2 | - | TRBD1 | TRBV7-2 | CASSLRGTGPLRGYTF | TGTGCCAGCAGCCTCCGGGGGACAGGCCCCCTGAGGGGCTACACCTTC
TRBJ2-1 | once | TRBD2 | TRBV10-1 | CASSVRVAGGNEQFF | TGCGCCAGCAGTGTCAGGGTAGCGGGGGGTAATGAGCAGTTCTTC
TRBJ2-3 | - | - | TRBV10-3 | CAISLLGTSVSTDTQYF | TGTGCCATCAGTCTACTGGGGACATCTGTTAGCACAGATACGCAGTATTTT
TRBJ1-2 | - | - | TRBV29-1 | CSALVGGSNYGYTF | TGCAGCGCCTTGGTGGGGGGGAGTAACTATGGCTACACCTTC
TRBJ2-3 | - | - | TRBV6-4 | CASSQGTDTQYF | TGTGCCAGCAGTCAAGGCACGGATACGCAGTATTTT
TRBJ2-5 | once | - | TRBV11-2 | CASSWEQETQYF | TGTGCCAGCAGCTGGGAGCAAGAGACCCAGTACTTC
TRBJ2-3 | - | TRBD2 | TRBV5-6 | CASSFFAGGSDTQYF | TGTGCCAGCAGCTTTTTCGCGGGAGGTTCAGATACGCAGTATTTT
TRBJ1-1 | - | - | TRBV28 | CASSTTGTLNTEAFF | TGTGCCAGCAGTACCACCGGGACACTGAACACTGAAGCTTTCTTT
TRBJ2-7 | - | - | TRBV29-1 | CSVRQGGGYEQYF | TGCAGCGTTCGACAGGGCGGGGGTTACGAGCAGTACTTC
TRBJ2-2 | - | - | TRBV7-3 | CASSLGLGNTGELFF | TGTGCCAGCAGCTTGGGACTTGGGAACACCGGGGAGCTGTTTTTT
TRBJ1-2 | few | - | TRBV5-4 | CASAPQTESNYGYTF | TGTGCCAGTGCCCCCCAGACAGAGTCTAACTATGGCTACACCTTC
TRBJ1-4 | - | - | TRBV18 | CASSPATGLGGEKLFF | TGTGCCAGCTCACCAGCGACAGGCCTCGGTGGTGAAAAACTGTTTTTT